This note documents a single TCR beta chain sequence. The antigen remains undetermined. The sample belongs to a study of cytomegalovirus exposure and HLA in healthy donors. Points from the study as a whole: Overall, around 160 TCR beta chains were annotated as cytomegalovirus-associated. There were a few CMV-associated chains whose specificity for CMV antigens was confirmed in vitro.

Measured with immunoSEQ multiplex PCR; TCRdb has only the in-frame clones, and not every one. The table lists tens of thousands of clones, 85% to 95% of them singletons, with approximately 0.69% in the top ten. V gave up 0 bases and J gave up 5 bases; unmatched junction bases: 14. The CDR3 spans 18 residues. Germline V lookup: CDR1 SEHNR, CDR2 FQNEAQ (reference sequence). This receptor was identified in a man between 18 and 29 years old in good health and CMV-seronegative. This sequence joins TRBV7-9 and TRBJ2-5; the match to TRBD1 covers 8 bases. The sequencing input was PBMCs. This chain's CDR3 is CASSLARPGTGGKETQYF. CDR3 nucleotides: TGTGCCAGCAGCTTAGCTAGGCCGGGAACAGGGGGAAAGGAGACCCAGTACTTC. Combining the CDR3 with reference TRBV7-9 and TRBJ2-5 gives the whole variable domain DTGVSQNPRHKITKRGQNVTFRCDPISEHNRLYWYRQTLGQGPEFLTYFQNEAQLEKSRLLSDRFSAERPKGSFSTLEIQRTEQGDSAMYLCASSLARPGTGGKETQYFGPGTRLLVL.